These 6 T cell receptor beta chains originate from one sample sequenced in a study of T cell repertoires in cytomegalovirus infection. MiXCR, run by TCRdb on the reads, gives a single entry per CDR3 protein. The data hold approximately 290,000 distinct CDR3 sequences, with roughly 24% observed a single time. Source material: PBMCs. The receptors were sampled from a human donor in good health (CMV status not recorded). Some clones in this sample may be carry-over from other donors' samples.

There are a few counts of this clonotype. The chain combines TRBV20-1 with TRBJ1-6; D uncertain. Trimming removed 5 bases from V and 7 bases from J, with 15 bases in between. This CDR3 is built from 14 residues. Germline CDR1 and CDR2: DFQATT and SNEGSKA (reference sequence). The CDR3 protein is CSAGVGPMNSPLHF. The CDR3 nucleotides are TGCAGTGCTGGAGTGGGCCCTATGAATTCACCCCTCCACTTT.

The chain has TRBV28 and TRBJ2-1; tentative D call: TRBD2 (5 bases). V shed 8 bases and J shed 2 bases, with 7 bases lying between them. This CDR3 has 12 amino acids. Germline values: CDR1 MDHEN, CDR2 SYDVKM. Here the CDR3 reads CASREPYNEQFF. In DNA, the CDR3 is TGTGCCAGCCGGGAACCCTACAATGAGCAGTTCTTC.

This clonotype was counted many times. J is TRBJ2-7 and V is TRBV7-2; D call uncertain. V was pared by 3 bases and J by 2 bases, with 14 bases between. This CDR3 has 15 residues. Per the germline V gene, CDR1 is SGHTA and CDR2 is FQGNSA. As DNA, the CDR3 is TGTGCCAGCAGCTTGAACCCCCGAAAGCCCTACGAGCAGTACTTC. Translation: CASSLNPRKPYEQYF. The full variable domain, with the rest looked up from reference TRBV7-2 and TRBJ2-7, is GAGVSQSPSNKVTEKGKDVELRCDPISGHTALYWYRQSLGQGLEFLIYFQGNSAPDKSGLPSDRFSAERTGGSVSTLTIQRTQQEDSAVYLCASSLNPRKPYEQYFGPGTRLTVT.

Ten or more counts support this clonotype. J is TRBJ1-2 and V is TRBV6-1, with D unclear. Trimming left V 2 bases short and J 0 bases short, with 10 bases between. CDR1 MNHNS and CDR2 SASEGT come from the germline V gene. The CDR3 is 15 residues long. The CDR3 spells CASSESGKANYGYTF. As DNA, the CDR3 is TGTGCCAGCAGTGAATCAGGAAAAGCTAACTATGGCTACACCTTC.

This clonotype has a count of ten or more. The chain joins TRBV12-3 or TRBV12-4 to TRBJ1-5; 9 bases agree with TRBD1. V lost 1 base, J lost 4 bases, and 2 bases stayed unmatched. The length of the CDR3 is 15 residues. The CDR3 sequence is CASSLGQGVNQPQHF. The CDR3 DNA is TGTGCCAGCAGTTTAGGACAGGGGGTTAATCAGCCCCAGCATTTT.

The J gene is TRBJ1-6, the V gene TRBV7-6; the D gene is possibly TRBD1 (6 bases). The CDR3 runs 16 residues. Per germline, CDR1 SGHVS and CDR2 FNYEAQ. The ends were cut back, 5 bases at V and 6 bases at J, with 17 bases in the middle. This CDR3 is CASSRSSGVGNSPLHF. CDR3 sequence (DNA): TGTGCCAGCAGCCGTTCATCAGGGGTCGGTAATTCACCCCTCCACTTT.